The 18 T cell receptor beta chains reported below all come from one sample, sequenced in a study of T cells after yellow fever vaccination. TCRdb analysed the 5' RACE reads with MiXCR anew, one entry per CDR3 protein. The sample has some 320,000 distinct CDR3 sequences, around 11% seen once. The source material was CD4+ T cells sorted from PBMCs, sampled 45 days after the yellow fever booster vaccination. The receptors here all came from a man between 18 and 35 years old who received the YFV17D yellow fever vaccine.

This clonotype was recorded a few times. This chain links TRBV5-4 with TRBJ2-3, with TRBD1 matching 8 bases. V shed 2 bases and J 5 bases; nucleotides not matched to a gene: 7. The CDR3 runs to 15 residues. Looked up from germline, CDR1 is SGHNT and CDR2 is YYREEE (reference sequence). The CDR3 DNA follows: TGTGCCAGCAGCTTTAGGACAGGGTCATTAGATACGCAGTATTTT. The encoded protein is CASSFRTGSLDTQYF.

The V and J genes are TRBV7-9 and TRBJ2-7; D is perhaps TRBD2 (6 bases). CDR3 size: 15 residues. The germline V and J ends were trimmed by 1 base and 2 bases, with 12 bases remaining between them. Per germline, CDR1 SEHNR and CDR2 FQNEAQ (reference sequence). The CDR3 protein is CASSLGSRGPYEQYF. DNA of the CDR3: TGTGCCAGCAGCTTAGGATCGCGGGGCCCCTACGAGCAGTACTTC.

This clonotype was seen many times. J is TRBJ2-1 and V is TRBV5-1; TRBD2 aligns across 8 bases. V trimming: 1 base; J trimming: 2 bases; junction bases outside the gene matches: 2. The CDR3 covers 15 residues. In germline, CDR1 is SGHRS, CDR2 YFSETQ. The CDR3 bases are TGCGCCAGCAGCTTGAAGCGGGGGACCTACAATGAGCAGTTCTTC. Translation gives CASSLKRGTYNEQFF.

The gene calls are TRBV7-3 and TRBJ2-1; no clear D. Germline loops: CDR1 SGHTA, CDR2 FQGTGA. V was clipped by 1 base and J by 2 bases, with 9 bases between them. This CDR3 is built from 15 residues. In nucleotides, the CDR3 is TGTGCCAGCAGCTTAAACAGTTGGGCCTACAATGAGCAGTTCTTC. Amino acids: CASSLNSWAYNEQFF.

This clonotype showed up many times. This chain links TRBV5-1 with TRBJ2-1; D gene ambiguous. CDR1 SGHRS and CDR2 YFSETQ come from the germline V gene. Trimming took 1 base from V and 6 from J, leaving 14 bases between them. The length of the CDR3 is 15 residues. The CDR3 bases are TGCGCCAGCAGCTTGTTTAGTGAGATGGGCAATGAGCAGTTCTTC. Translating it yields CASSLFSEMGNEQFF.

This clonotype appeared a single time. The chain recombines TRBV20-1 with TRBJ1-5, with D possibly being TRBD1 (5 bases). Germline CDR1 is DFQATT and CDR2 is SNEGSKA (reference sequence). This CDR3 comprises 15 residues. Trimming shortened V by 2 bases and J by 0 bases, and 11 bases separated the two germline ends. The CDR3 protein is CSARTGTNSNQPQHF. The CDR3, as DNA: TGCAGTGCTAGAACTGGGACCAATAGCAATCAGCCCCAGCATTTT.

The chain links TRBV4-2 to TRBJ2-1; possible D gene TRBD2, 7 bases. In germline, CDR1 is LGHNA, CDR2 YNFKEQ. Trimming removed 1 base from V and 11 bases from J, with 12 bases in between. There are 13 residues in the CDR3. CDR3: CASSQGPGGQQFF. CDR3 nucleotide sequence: TGTGCCAGCAGCCAAGGCCCGGGGGGCCAGCAGTTCTTC.

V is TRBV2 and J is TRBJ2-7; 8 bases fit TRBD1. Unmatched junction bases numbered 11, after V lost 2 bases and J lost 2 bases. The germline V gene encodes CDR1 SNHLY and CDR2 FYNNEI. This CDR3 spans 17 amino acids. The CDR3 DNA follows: TGTGCCAGCAGTGAAACTGCGACTCGGACAGGGACCTACGAGCAGTACTTC. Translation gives CASSETATRTGTYEQYF.

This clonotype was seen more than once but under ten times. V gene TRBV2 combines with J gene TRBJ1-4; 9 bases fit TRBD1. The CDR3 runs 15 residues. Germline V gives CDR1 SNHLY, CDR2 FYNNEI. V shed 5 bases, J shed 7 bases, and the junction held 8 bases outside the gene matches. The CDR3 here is CASSNPQGAGEKLFF. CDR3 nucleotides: TGTGCCAGCAGTAACCCACAGGGGGCAGGTGAAAAACTGTTTTTT.

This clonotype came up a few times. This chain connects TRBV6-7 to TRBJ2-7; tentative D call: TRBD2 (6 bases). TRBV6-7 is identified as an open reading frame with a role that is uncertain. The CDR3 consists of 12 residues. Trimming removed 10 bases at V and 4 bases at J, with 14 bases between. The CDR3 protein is CAIRLGSYEQYV. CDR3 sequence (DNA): TGTGCCATACGACTAGGATCATACGAGCAGTACGTC.

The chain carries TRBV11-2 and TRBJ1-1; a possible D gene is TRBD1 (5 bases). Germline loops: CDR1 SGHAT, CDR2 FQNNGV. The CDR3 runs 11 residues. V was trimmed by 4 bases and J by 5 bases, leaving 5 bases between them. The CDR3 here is CASSWGTEAFF. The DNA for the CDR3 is TGTGCCAGCAGCTGGGGGACTGAAGCTTTCTTT.

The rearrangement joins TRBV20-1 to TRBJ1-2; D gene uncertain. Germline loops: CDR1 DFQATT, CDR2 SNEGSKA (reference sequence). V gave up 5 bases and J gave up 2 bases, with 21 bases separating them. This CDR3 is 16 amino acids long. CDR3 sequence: CSAGQPRTVMNYGYTF. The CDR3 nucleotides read TGCAGTGCTGGCCAACCCCGGACGGTTATGAACTATGGCTACACCTTC.

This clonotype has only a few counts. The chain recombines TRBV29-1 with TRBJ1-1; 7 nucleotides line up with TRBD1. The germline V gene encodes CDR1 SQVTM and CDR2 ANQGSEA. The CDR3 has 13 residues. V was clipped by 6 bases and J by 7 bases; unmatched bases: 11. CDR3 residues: CSVARKQGNEAFF. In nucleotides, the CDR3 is TGCAGCGTCGCAAGAAAACAGGGGAATGAAGCTTTCTTT.

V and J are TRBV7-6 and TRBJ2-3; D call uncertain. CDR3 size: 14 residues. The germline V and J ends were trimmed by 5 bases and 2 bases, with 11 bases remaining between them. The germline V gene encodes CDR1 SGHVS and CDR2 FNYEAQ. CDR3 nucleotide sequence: TGTGCCAGCAGCCCCCGGGCAGTCACAGATACGCAGTATTTT. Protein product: CASSPRAVTDTQYF.

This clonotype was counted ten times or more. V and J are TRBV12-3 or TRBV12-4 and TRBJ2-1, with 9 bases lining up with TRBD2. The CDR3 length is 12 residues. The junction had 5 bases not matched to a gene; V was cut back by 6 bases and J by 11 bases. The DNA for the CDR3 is TGTGCCAGCAGACCGACTAGCGGTCAGCAGTTCTTC. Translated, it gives CASRPTSGQQFF.

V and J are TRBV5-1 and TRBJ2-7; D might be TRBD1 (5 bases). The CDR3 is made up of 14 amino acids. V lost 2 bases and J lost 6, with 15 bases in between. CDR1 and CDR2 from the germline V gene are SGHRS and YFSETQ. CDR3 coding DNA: TGCGCCAGCAGCTTTACAACAGGCAATGCCGAGCAGTACTTC. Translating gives CASSFTTGNAEQYF.

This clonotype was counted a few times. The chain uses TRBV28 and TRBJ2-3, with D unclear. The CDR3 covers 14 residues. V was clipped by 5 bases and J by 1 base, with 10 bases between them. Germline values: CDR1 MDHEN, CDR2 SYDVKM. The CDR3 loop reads CASSTWTRTDTQYF. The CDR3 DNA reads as TGTGCCAGCAGTACCTGGACGCGCACAGATACGCAGTATTTT.

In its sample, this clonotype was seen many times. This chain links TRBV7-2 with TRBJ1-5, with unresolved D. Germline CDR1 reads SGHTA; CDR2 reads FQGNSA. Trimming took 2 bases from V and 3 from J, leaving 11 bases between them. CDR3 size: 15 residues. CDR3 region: CASSLITGYNQPQHF. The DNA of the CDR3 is TGTGCCAGCAGCTTAATTACCGGTTACAATCAGCCCCAGCATTTT.